The entry that follows covers one T cell receptor beta chain sequence. The data are from a study of sequential checkpoint blockade in melanoma. Overall study context: Randomization was 1:1 between first-line nivolumab→ipilimumab and ipilimumab→nivolumab.

Profiled with immunoSEQ multiplex PCR; TCRdb holds only in-frame clones, not every one. The sample lists roughly 28,000 clones; roughly 80% were seen once. Germline V gives CDR1 LNHDA, CDR2 SQIVND (reference sequence). The CDR3 runs to 16 residues. V shed 3 bases and J 4 bases; nucleotides not matched to a gene: 10. Indicated treatment: randomized to nivolumab then ipilimumab (arm A) or the reverse (arm B). The chain links TRBV19 to TRBJ1-2; 8 positions agree with TRBD1. The source of this sequence is a human donor with melanoma. This specimen was CD8+ T cells sorted from blood (inferred from file names), taken from a patient given nivolumab and ipilimumab in sequence. CDR3 DNA sequence: TGTGCCAGTAGTATCGGGACAGGCGGAGGTGTCTATGGCTACACCTTC. This codes for CASSIGTGGGVYGYTF.